Sequencing of this T cell receptor (beta chain) was carried out in a study of T cell responses to AZD1222 COVID-19 vaccine. Findings of the study overall: Distributed over spike, vaccine-associated CD4 TCRs predominated at 160-218 and 743-854. A mostly white British donor set with more females was recruited, and clonal diversity was possibly underestimated. The number of AZD1222 recipients seropositive at baseline was only 5 to 7.

TCRdb keeps only in-frame clones here, not all; method: immunoSEQ multiplex PCR. The sample carries some 130,000 clones, 90% to 95% recorded once. Concerning this clone itself: As yet, its antigen is unknown.

This clonotype originated in an adult in good health. The input for sequencing was peripheral blood, taken on day 0 of AZD1222 vaccination.

The CDR3 spells CASSYDTYEQYF. CDR3 sequence (DNA): TGTGCCAGCAGTTACGACACCTACGAGCAGTACTTC. The chain couples TRBV6-2 or TRBV6-3 to TRBJ2-7, with no clear D. CDR1 is MNHEY and CDR2 is SVGEGT in the germline V gene. The CDR3 is made up of 12 amino acids. V shed 2 bases and J shed 2 bases, with 4 bases lying between them.